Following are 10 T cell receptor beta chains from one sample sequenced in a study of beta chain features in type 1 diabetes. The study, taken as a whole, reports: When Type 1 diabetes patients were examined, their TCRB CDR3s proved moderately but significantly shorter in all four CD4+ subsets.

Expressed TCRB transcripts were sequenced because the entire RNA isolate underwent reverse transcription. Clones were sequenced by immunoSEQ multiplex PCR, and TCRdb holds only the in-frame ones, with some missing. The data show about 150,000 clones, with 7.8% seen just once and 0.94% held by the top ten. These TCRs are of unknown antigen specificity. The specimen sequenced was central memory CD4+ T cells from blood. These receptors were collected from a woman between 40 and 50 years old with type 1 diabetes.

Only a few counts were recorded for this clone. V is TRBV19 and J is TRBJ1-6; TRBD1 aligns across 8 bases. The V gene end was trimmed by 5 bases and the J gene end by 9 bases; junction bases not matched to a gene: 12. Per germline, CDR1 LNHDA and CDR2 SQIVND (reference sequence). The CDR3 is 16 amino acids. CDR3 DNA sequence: TGTGCCAGTAGTCCTATTCCGGGACAGGTGACTTCACCCCTCCACTTT. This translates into CASSPIPGQVTSPLHF. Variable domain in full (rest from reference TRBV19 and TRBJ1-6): DGGITQSPKYLFRKEGQNVTLSCEQNLNHDAMYWYRQDPGQGLRLIYYSQIVNDFQKGDIAEGYSVSREKKESFPLTVTSAQKNPTAFYLCASSPIPGQVTSPLHFGNGTRLTVT.

CDR3 loop: CASSISHSNSPLHF. The DNA of the CDR3 is TGCGCCAGCAGCATCAGTCATTCCAATTCACCCCTCCACTTT. This sequence joins TRBV5-1 and TRBJ1-6; D ambiguous. Germline V lookup: CDR1 SGHRS, CDR2 YFSETQ. Between the trimmed V and J ends, which lost 4 bases and 7 bases, there was a span of 12 bases. The CDR3 extends over 14 amino acids.

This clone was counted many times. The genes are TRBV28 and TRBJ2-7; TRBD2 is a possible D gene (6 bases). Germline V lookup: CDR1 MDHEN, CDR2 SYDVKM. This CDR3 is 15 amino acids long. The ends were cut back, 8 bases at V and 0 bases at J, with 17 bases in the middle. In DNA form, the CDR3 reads TGTGCCAGCTGCCTAGCTAGCGCCAACTCCTACGAGCAGTACTTC. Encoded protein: CASCLASANSYEQYF.

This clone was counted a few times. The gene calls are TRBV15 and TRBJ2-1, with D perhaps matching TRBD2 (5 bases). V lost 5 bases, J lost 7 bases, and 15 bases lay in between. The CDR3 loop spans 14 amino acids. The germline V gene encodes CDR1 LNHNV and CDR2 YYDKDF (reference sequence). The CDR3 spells CATSPPPRENEQFF. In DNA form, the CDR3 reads TGTGCCACCAGCCCGCCTCCGAGGGAGAATGAGCAGTTCTTC.

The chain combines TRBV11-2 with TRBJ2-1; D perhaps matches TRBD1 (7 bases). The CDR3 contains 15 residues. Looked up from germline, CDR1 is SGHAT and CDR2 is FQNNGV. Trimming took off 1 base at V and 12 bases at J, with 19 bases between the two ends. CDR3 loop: CASSLGGGRELRQFF. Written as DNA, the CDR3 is TGTGCCAGCAGCTTAGGAGGGGGCCGGGAGCTTCGGCAGTTCTTC.

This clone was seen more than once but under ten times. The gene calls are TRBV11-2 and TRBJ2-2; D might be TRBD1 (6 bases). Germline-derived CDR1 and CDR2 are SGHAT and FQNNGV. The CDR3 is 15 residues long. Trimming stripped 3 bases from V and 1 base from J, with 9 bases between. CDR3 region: CASSFMGQNTGELFF. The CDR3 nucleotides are TGTGCCAGCAGCTTTATGGGACAGAACACCGGGGAGCTGTTTTTT.

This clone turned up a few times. The CDR3 DNA follows: TGTGCCAGCAGCCCCGGGCGGGGGCAGTATTTT. This sequence encodes CASSPGRGQYF. V gene TRBV9 combines with J gene TRBJ2-3, with TRBD2 as a possible D gene (6 bases). Per germline, CDR1 SGDLS and CDR2 YYNGEE. The CDR3 length is 11 residues. V was clipped by 4 bases and J by 11 bases, with 11 bases between them.

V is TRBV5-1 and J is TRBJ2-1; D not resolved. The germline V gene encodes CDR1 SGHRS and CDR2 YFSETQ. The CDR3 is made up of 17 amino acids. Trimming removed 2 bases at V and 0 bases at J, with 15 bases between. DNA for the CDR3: TGCGCCAGCAGCTTACAGTTTCAACCGAGCTCCTACAATGAGCAGTTCTTC. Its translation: CASSLQFQPSSYNEQFF.

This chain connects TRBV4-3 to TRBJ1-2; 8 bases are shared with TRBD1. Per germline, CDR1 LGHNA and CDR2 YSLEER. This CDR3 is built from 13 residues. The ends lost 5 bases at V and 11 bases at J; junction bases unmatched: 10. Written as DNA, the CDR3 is TGCGCCAGCAGCGTACAGGGGGAATCGGGATACACCTTC. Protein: CASSVQGESGYTF.

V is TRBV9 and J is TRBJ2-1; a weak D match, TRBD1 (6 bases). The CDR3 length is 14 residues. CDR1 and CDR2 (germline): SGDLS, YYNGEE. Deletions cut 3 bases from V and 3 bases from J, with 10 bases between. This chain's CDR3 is CASSGRQDYNEQFF. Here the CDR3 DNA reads TGTGCCAGCAGCGGACGACAGGACTACAATGAGCAGTTCTTC. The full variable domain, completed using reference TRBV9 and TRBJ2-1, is DSGVTQTPKHLITATGQRVTLRCSPRSGDLSVYWYQQSLDQGLQFLIQYYNGEERAKGNILERFSAQQFPDLHSELNLSSLELGDSALYFCASSGRQDYNEQFFGPGTRLTVL.